In this sample, the clone carrying this T cell receptor (beta chain) turned up a few times. CDR3 length: 11 amino acids. V was clipped by 7 bases and J by 10 bases, with 14 bases between them. Germline V gene sequence: CDR1 SQVTM, CDR2 ANQGSEA. The data were obtained in a study of beta chain features in type 1 diabetes. Every isolated RNA sample was fully reverse transcribed, so sequencing captured expressed TCRB transcripts. The data were produced by immunoSEQ multiplex PCR, yet TCRdb's version contains in-frame clones alone and is incomplete. The data hold under 300,000 clones, with around 26% observed a single time.

V and J are TRBV29-1 and TRBJ2-1; D call uncertain. The sequence was collected from a man in his thirties or forties in good health. The source material was central memory CD4+ T cells from blood. CDR3 sequence (DNA): TGCAGCGGGACGCCCGGTGCAGAGCAGTTCTTC. Translating it yields CSGTPGAEQFF.